A selection of T cell receptor beta chains follows, all from one sample in a study of CD8 T cells in Susac syndrome. MiXCR, run by TCRdb on the immunoSEQ multiplex PCR reads, gives a single entry per CDR3 protein. The sample holds 100,000 or so distinct CDR3 sequences, roughly 94% seen once. The sample was CD4+ T cells from PBMCs. The receptors stem from a human donor with Susac syndrome. CDR3s include the opening cysteine and the closing phenylalanine or tryptophan. The order of the fields is V gene, J gene, CDR3 protein.

TRBV20-1,TRBJ2-1,CSASKLAELNEQFF
TRBV2,TRBJ1-6,CASSLTGLNSPLHF
TRBV7-9,TRBJ2-1,CASSLGTGVQFF
TRBV7-9,TRBJ1-1,CASSFADGTGPENTEAFF
TRBV12-3/TRBV12-4,TRBJ2-7,CASTQDRVTYEQYF
TRBV6-1,TRBJ2-7,CASGLGVYEQYF
TRBV30,TRBJ2-7,CAWSVSQGGYEQYF
TRBV6-5,TRBJ1-6,CASSYWKGTAHNSPLHF
TRBV14,TRBJ1-1,CASSRDFILTEAFF
TRBV6-2/TRBV6-3,TRBJ1-6,CASSYIAREGPLHF
TRBV2,TRBJ2-5,CATSRGQAETQYF
TRBV29-1,TRBJ1-1,CSGCRDSEAFF
TRBV30,TRBJ2-2,CAWKLGQSTGELFF
TRBV12-3/TRBV12-4,TRBJ2-1,CASSRTSGYNEQFF
TRBV7-2,TRBJ1-6,CASSFGTGGSPLHF
TRBV18,TRBJ2-1,CASSPLTGSYNEQFF
TRBV3-1,TRBJ2-3,CASSQIGRGADTQYF
TRBV24-1,TRBJ2-5,CATSDSPRGAQETQYF
TRBV27,TRBJ1-4,CASSSPGVYPRKLFF
TRBV6-2/TRBV6-3,TRBJ2-3,CASSPSQYTQYF
TRBV2,TRBJ1-1,CASSEALGGNTEAFF
TRBV7-6,TRBJ2-6,CASSQAPTGANVLTF
TRBV4-1,TRBJ1-1,CASSHPVAEAFF
TRBV21-1,TRBJ2-5,CASSATGQETQYF
TRBV28,TRBJ2-4,CASRSGNIQYF
TRBV30,TRBJ2-2,CAWSVTLTGELFF
TRBV6-2/TRBV6-3,TRBJ1-1,CASSAGLEAFF
TRBV20-1,TRBJ1-5,CSAKYTGNWNQPQHF
TRBV25-1,TRBJ2-7,CASSAFADRVGYEQYF
TRBV25-1,TRBJ2-3,CASSDKGTDTQYF
TRBV25-1,TRBJ2-1,CASSESQPTGSEQFF
TRBV28,TRBJ2-7,CASSLTGGDRGYEQYF
TRBV11-3,TRBJ2-4,CASSKTGRNIQYF
TRBV18,TRBJ2-5,CASSPQETQYF
TRBV4-1,TRBJ1-2,CASSQDSSGDGYGYTF
TRBV2,TRBJ1-1,CASHQDRGYNTEAFF
TRBV12-5,TRBJ2-7,CASGLTSGRRYEQYF
TRBV3-1,TRBJ2-5,CASSQDGLAGETQYF
TRBV29-1,TRBJ1-1,CSVGVGARVDTEAFF
TRBV14,TRBJ2-1,CASSQDWVAGGRTYNEQFF
TRBV29-1,TRBJ1-2,CSVEPSYGYTF
TRBV27,TRBJ1-5,CASSLFWTVGHQPQHF
TRBV29-1,TRBJ2-7,CSAGDSSYEQYF